A single sample is the source of the 17 T cell receptor beta chains below, sequenced in a study of immune evolution from preneoplasia to lung adenocarcinoma. The method was immunoSEQ multiplex PCR; TCRdb's version includes in-frame clones alone and lacks a portion of them. The repertoire holds around 16,000 clones, with 86% as singletons. Sequenced input: FFPE invasive lung adenocarcinoma tissue. The receptors originated from a person aged 65-85 years with invasive lung adenocarcinoma.

The V gene is TRBV7-6, the J gene TRBJ1-1; D is perhaps TRBD1 (6 bases). Deletions cut 6 bases from V and 5 bases from J, with 22 bases between. Germline V lookup: CDR1 SGHVS, CDR2 FNYEAQ. The CDR3 is made up of 16 amino acids. CDR3 nucleotides: TGTGCCAGCAGTCCGACTTCCGGACAGTCTGGGACTGAAGCTTTCTTT. The encoded protein is CASSPTSGQSGTEAFF.

V gene TRBV19 combines with J gene TRBJ2-2; D is undetermined. The V and J ends lost 2 bases and 0 bases respectively, with 10 bases between them. In germline, CDR1 is LNHDA, CDR2 SQIVND (reference sequence). This CDR3 comprises 16 residues. In DNA, the CDR3 is TGTGCCAGTAGTATAAGTGGGTCAGCGAACACCGGGGAGCTGTTTTTT. This encodes CASSISGSANTGELFF. Together with reference TRBV19 and TRBJ2-2, the CDR3 gives the full variable domain: DGGITQSPKYLFRKEGQNVTLSCEQNLNHDAMYWYRQDPGQGLRLIYYSQIVNDFQKGDIAEGYSVSREKKESFPLTVTSAQKNPTAFYLCASSISGSANTGELFFGEGSRLTVL.

The rearrangement links TRBV6-1 to TRBJ1-5, with TRBD1 matching 7 bases. The CDR3 sequence is 15 residues long. The ends lost 4 bases at V and 3 bases at J; junction bases unmatched: 6. From germline, CDR1 is MNHNS and CDR2 SASEGT. CDR3 coding DNA: TGTGCCAGCAGTGTCGAGACAGGGTTCAATCAGCCCCAGCATTTT. This gives the protein CASSVETGFNQPQHF.

This clone was counted once. The J gene is TRBJ1-2, the V gene TRBV4-2; D remains ambiguous. The V and J ends lost 0 bases and 4 bases respectively, with 15 bases between them. This CDR3 is built from 16 residues. In germline, CDR1 is LGHNA, CDR2 YNFKEQ. Written as DNA, the CDR3 is TGTGCCAGCAGCCAAGAGACCCGAGACGTGGTCTATGGCTACACCTTC. It codes for CASSQETRDVVYGYTF.

The chain employs TRBV9 and TRBJ2-7; the D call may be TRBD1 or TRBD2 (5 bases each). The V gene's germline CDR1 is SGDLS and CDR2 YYNGEE. The germline V and J ends were trimmed by 0 bases and 6 bases, with 13 bases remaining between them. CDR3 length: 14 residues. CDR3 coding DNA: TGTGCCAGCAGCGTAGAGTCAGGGAGAGGCGAGCAGTACTTC. This gives the protein CASSVESGRGEQYF.

The V gene is TRBV4-1, the J gene TRBJ2-1; 9 nucleotides agree with TRBD1. In germline, CDR1 is MGHRA, CDR2 YSYEKL. J lost 14 bases, V lost 0 bases, and 5 bases had no gene match. CDR3 size: 13 residues. The CDR3 loop reads CASSQDYRTGEFF. The CDR3 DNA follows: TGCGCCAGCAGCCAAGATTATAGGACAGGGGAGTTCTTC.

V is TRBV7-3 and J is TRBJ1-2; TRBD1 is a possible D gene (5 bases). Germline lookup yields CDR1 SGHTA and CDR2 FQGTGA. The CDR3 has 16 amino acids. The V and J ends lost 2 bases and 6 bases respectively, with 19 bases between them. The CDR3 loop is CASSLGTAQAGDGYTF. DNA of the CDR3: TGTGCCAGCAGCTTAGGTACAGCCCAGGCGGGGGATGGCTACACCTTC.

The rearrangement links TRBV15 to TRBJ2-7; 8 bases fit TRBD1. The germline CDR1 and CDR2 sequences are LNHNV and YYDKDF (reference sequence). The CDR3 runs 16 residues. J was trimmed by 3 bases and V by 1 base; bases with no gene match: 8. CDR3 DNA sequence: TGTGCCACCAGCAGAGGTCTGACAGGGGAGGTCTACGAGCAGTACTTC. This gives the protein CATSRGLTGEVYEQYF.

The chain joins TRBV19 to TRBJ1-1; D remains unclear. CDR3 length: 13 amino acids. The germline V gene has CDR1 LNHDA and CDR2 SQIVND (reference sequence). Trimming pared 5 bases from V and 0 bases from J, leaving 7 bases between. The CDR3 loop is CASSVLMNTEAFF. In nucleotides, the CDR3 is TGTGCCAGTAGTGTCTTAATGAACACTGAAGCTTTCTTT.

The chain links TRBV27 to TRBJ2-3; 12 positions agree with TRBD2. With V trimmed by 4 bases and J by 2 bases, 7 bases remained unmatched. Germline V gene sequence: CDR1 MNHEY, CDR2 SMNVEV (reference sequence). CDR3 length: 17 amino acids. Written as DNA, the CDR3 is TGTGCCAGCAGTTCTGGAGGGACTAGCGGGTACACAGATACGCAGTATTTT. Amino acid sequence: CASSSGGTSGYTDTQYF.

This clone was seen only once. CDR3: CASSSLGGQETQYF. CDR3 sequence (DNA): TGTGCCAGCTCCTCGTTAGGAGGGCAAGAGACCCAGTACTTC. V is TRBV18 and J is TRBJ2-5, with a weak D call TRBD2 (6 bases). The V and J ends lost 6 bases and 2 bases respectively, with 13 bases between them. The germline CDR1 and CDR2 sequences are KGHSH and LQKENI. The CDR3 runs to 14 residues.

The CDR3 region is CASSLSGGRDEQFF. The CDR3 nucleotides are TGTGCCAGCAGCTTATCAGGGGGCAGGGATGAGCAGTTCTTC. The chain employs TRBV11-3 and TRBJ2-1; TRBD1 matches at 8 bases. This CDR3 has 14 residues. The ends lost 2 bases at V and 8 bases at J; junction bases unmatched: 5. The germline V gene has CDR1 SGHNT and CDR2 YENEEA.

The chain has TRBV6-1 and TRBJ2-7, with unresolved D. V was cut by 3 bases and J by 2 bases, with 5 bases left in between. Germline assignment: CDR1 MNHNS and CDR2 SASEGT. This CDR3 has 12 amino acids. Here the CDR3 reads CASSDPPYEQYF. DNA of the CDR3: TGTGCCAGCAGTGACCCACCCTACGAGCAGTACTTC.

V is TRBV11-2 and J is TRBJ2-2; 9 nucleotides line up with TRBD2. The length of the CDR3 is 17 residues. Trimming took 3 bases from V and 3 from J; bases not matched to a gene: 8. The germline V gene encodes CDR1 SGHAT and CDR2 FQNNGV. This chain's CDR3 is CASSFLTSGFHTGELFF. DNA of the CDR3: TGTGCCAGCAGCTTCCTAACTAGCGGGTTTCACACCGGGGAGCTGTTTTTT.

The CDR3 sequence: CASTSPERTEAFF. CDR3 DNA sequence: TGTGCCAGCACCAGTCCAGAGAGAACTGAAGCTTTCTTT. The chain uses TRBV6-5 and TRBJ1-1, with no clear D. V gave up 7 bases and J gave up 5 bases, with 14 bases separating them. The CDR3 consists of 13 residues. Germline V gives CDR1 MNHEY, CDR2 SVGAGI.

This clone appeared a few times. The V and J genes are TRBV5-6 and TRBJ2-5, with TRBD2 as a possible D gene (6 bases). V dropped 1 base and J dropped 5 bases, with 18 bases sitting between them. This CDR3 has 16 amino acids. Per germline, CDR1 SGHDT and CDR2 YYEEEE. As DNA, the CDR3 is TGTGCCAGCAGCTTGCACGGTTTGGGGGGTTTGGAGACCCAGTACTTC. Translation: CASSLHGLGGLETQYF.

The chain carries TRBV10-3 and TRBJ2-3, with 12 bases aligning to TRBD2. The J segment lost 0 bases and the V segment lost 3 bases, leaving 4 bases of the junction unmatched. CDR1 and CDR2 from the germline V gene are ENHRY and SYGVKD. This CDR3 is built from 17 residues. The CDR3: CAISELAGGFSTDTQYF. In DNA, the CDR3 is TGTGCCATCAGTGAACTAGCGGGAGGCTTTAGCACAGATACGCAGTATTTT.